The 30 T cell receptor beta chains below come from one sample, sequenced in a study of persistence of HIV-infected CD4 T cells. This was the immunoSEQ version 4 assay in survey mode. Some clones are missing from TCRdb's copy, which holds only in-frame ones; the method was immunoSEQ multiplex PCR. The table shows about 40,000 clones, with more than 75% occurring only once. Overlapping HIV-1 Gag 15-mer peptides at 0.85 to 1 ug per peptide per mL were used. Memory cells lacking CD40L and CD69 with high CD45RO were sorted. Antigens for these TCRs are unknown. Sequenced material: CD4+ T cells sorted from PBMCs after approximately 20-hour stimulation, taken from a patient who received antiretroviral therapy. These TCRs come from an adult man with HIV who was CMV-seropositive.

The chain recombines TRBV15 with TRBJ2-7; D is possibly TRBD1 or TRBD2 (5 bases each). Germline CDR1 is LNHNV and CDR2 is YYDKDF (reference sequence). This CDR3 region has 18 residues. V was cut by 0 bases and J by 0 bases, with 18 bases left in between. The CDR3 DNA reads TGTGCCACCAGCAGAGATCGCACCGGGACCGCGAACTCCTACGAGCAGTACTTC. Translating it yields CATSRDRTGTANSYEQYF.

This clone was recorded a few times. Other nucleotide sequences from this sample produce the same CDR3. Here the CDR3 DNA reads TGTGCCAGTAGCCTCGACGGTAGCAATCAGCCCCAGCATTTT. It encodes CASSLDGSNQPQHF. This chain joins TRBV19 and TRBJ1-5; no clear D. Trimming took 6 bases from V and 0 from J, leaving 9 bases between them. The CDR3 has 14 amino acids. Germline V gene data show CDR1 as LNHDA and CDR2 as SQIVND (reference sequence).

The CDR3: CATSYSPGQGPEQYF. For the CDR3, the DNA is TGTGCCACCAGCTATTCGCCGGGACAGGGCCCCGAGCAGTACTTC. The V gene is TRBV15, the J gene TRBJ2-7; 9 bases are a match to TRBD1. Germline trimming cut 5 bases from V and 6 bases from J; bases unmatched to any gene: 11. There are 15 residues in the CDR3. Germline V lookup: CDR1 LNHNV, CDR2 YYDKDF (reference sequence).

V usage is TRBV3-1 (or the pseudogene TRBV3-2) and J usage is TRBJ2-6; D is undetermined. The V end lost 7 bases, the J end lost 0 bases, and 7 bases lay between the germline ends. Germline loops: CDR1 LGHDT, CDR2 YNNKEL (reference sequence). The CDR3 is 14 amino acids. CDR3 DNA: TGTGCCAGCAACCTTCTCTCTGGGGCCAACGTCCTGACTTTC. Amino acids: CASNLLSGANVLTF.

This chain joins TRBV7-2 and TRBJ1-2; 7 bases map to TRBD1. The CDR3 has 15 amino acids. With 0 bases clipped from V and 3 bases from J, the junction kept 4 bases outside the gene matches. The germline CDR1 and CDR2 sequences are SGHTA and FQGNSA. As DNA, the CDR3 is TGTGCCAGCAGCTTAGCCGCAGGGGGAGACTATGGCTACACCTTC. Its translation: CASSLAAGGDYGYTF.

V and J are TRBV5-5 and TRBJ2-5; D is perhaps TRBD2 (6 bases). The CDR3 runs to 15 residues. CDR1 and CDR2 from the germline V gene are SGHKS and YYEKEE (reference sequence). The V end was cut by 4 bases, the J end by 0 bases, with 13 bases between. The CDR3 DNA is TGTGCCAGCAGCCCCTGGGCGGGGAACCAAGAGACCCAGTACTTC. Its translation is CASSPWAGNQETQYF.

The gene calls are TRBV7-8 and TRBJ2-1; 9 bases are shared with TRBD1. The germline CDR1 and CDR2 sequences are SGHVS and FQNEAQ. The CDR3 extends over 16 amino acids. V shed 5 bases and J 4 bases; nucleotides not matched to a gene: 9. The CDR3 nucleotides are TGTGCCAGCAGCCCCGTGGGACAGGGTGGTTACAATGAGCAGTTCTTC. Translating it yields CASSPVGQGGYNEQFF.

The chain joins TRBV7-2 to TRBJ1-1; D may be TRBD1 (6 bases). Germline V gene sequence: CDR1 SGHTA, CDR2 FQGNSA. V lost 1 base and J lost 7, with 10 bases in between. CDR3 length: 13 amino acids. For the CDR3, the DNA is TGTGCCAGCAGCTTAGGGGGGCCTGGTGAAGCTTTCTTT. Protein: CASSLGGPGEAFF.

The chain employs TRBV3-1 (or the pseudogene TRBV3-2) and TRBJ2-7; perhaps TRBD2 as D (6 bases). Germline assignment: CDR1 LGHDT and CDR2 YNNKEL (reference sequence). The CDR3 loop spans 13 amino acids. V was shortened by 4 bases and J by 3 bases, with 10 bases between the two germline ends. For the CDR3, the DNA is TGTGCCAGCAGCCGCGGGACTTTCTACGAGCAGTACTTC. It yields the protein CASSRGTFYEQYF.

The rearrangement uses TRBV6-2 or TRBV6-3 and TRBJ2-1; no definite D call. V was cut by 5 bases and J by 9 bases, with 8 bases left in between. Per germline, CDR1 MNHEY and CDR2 SVGEGT. The CDR3 is 11 amino acids. This CDR3 is CASSRVGEQFF. The CDR3 DNA is TGTGCCAGCAGTCGTGTGGGTGAGCAGTTCTTC.

The V call is TRBV7-8, the J call TRBJ2-7; D uncertain. V was cut by 5 bases and J by 3 bases, with 8 bases left in between. This CDR3 is built from 12 residues. The germline V gene has CDR1 SGHVS and CDR2 FQNEAQ. The DNA of the CDR3 is TGTGCCAGCAGCCCCACGAGCTACGAGCAGTACTTC. Protein sequence: CASSPTSYEQYF. The whole variable domain, filled in from reference TRBV7-8 and TRBJ2-7, reads GAGVSQSPRYKVAKRGQDVALRCDPISGHVSLFWYQQALGQGPEFLTYFQNEAQLDKSGLPSDRFFAERPEGSVSTLKIQRTQQEDSAVYLCASSPTSYEQYFGPGTRLTVT.

The chain has TRBV27 and TRBJ2-3, with D hard to call. Germline V lookup: CDR1 MNHEY, CDR2 SMNVEV (reference sequence). CDR3 length: 11 amino acids. With 3 bases removed from V and 8 bases from J, the gap between germline ends came to 6 bases. CDR3 region: CASSLSTTQYF. The CDR3 DNA follows: TGTGCCAGCAGTTTGTCTACTACGCAGTATTTT.

This chain links TRBV30 with TRBJ1-3; D is undetermined. Trimming left V 0 bases short and J 4 bases short, with 1 base between. This CDR3 spans 11 amino acids. The germline CDR1 and CDR2 sequences are GTSNPN and SVGIG (reference sequence). The CDR3 here is CAWSVGNTIYF. The CDR3 DNA reads TGTGCCTGGAGTGTGGGAAACACCATATATTTT.

This sequence joins TRBV15 and TRBJ2-3; D is perhaps TRBD1 (6 bases). Trimming took off 0 bases at V and 4 bases at J, with 11 bases between the two ends. CDR3 length: 15 amino acids. Germline V gene sequence: CDR1 LNHNV, CDR2 YYDKDF (reference sequence). CDR3 sequence: CATSRDQGSADTQYF. The CDR3 nucleotides are TGTGCCACCAGCAGAGATCAGGGGTCCGCAGATACGCAGTATTTT.

The chain links TRBV4-3 to TRBJ2-7, with 12 bases that match TRBD2. The CDR3 runs to 17 residues. Looked up from germline, CDR1 is LGHNA and CDR2 is YSLEER. Trimming at V came to 1 base and at J to 7 bases, leaving 11 bases not matched to a gene. CDR3 bases: TGCGCCAGCAGCCAAGCCCTAGCGGGAGGGCCATGGAGAGAGCAGTACTTC. Translated, it gives CASSQALAGGPWREQYF.

This clone has only one observation. The J gene is TRBJ2-7, the V gene TRBV3-1 (or the pseudogene TRBV3-2); 9 bases are shared with TRBD1. Germline values: CDR1 LGHDT, CDR2 YNNKEL (reference sequence). CDR3 length equals 12 residues. V lost 4 bases to trimming and J lost 8 bases; unmatched junction nucleotides: 3. The CDR3 coding sequence is TGTGCCAGCAGCCGAGGGACAGGGCAGCAGTACTTC. Amino acids: CASSRGTGQQYF.

The chain couples TRBV28 to TRBJ2-2, with D possibly matching TRBD2 (7 bases). V lost 7 bases and J 0 bases, leaving 12 bases between the germline ends. Per the germline V gene, CDR1 is MDHEN and CDR2 is SYDVKM. CDR3 size: 15 residues. DNA of the CDR3: TGTGCCAGCACCCTGGGGGGGCCGAACACCGGGGAGCTGTTTTTT. Amino acids: CASTLGGPNTGELFF. The variable domain in full, with the rest retrieved from reference TRBV28 and TRBJ2-2, is DVKVTQSSRYLVKRTGEKVFLECVQDMDHENMFWYRQDPGLGLRLIYFSYDVKMKEKGDIPEGYSVSREKKERFSLILESASTNQTSMYLCASTLGGPNTGELFFGEGSRLTVL.

In nucleotides, the CDR3 is TGTGCCAGTAGTGTCATCTCTCGGGGGTACCCCGATACGCAGTATTTT. It translates to CASSVISRGYPDTQYF. This chain links TRBV19 with TRBJ2-3, with a weak D call TRBD2 (6 bases). The germline gives CDR1 LNHDA, CDR2 SQIVND (reference sequence). The V gene lost 5 bases and the J gene lost 6 bases, with 21 bases spanning the gap. The CDR3 has 16 residues.

The J gene is TRBJ1-6, the V gene TRBV5-8, with D unresolved. Trimming took off 1 base at V and 15 bases at J, with 11 bases between the two ends. CDR1 SGHTS and CDR2 YDEGEE come from the germline V gene. This CDR3 spans 12 amino acids. Here the CDR3 reads CASSLNARDLHF. The CDR3 nucleotides are TGTGCCAGCAGCTTGAACGCCAGAGACCTCCACTTT.

This clone has only one observation. The chain employs TRBV25-1 and TRBJ1-4, with D possibly being TRBD1 (5 bases). V was pared by 4 bases and J by 7 bases, with 13 bases between. This CDR3 spans 14 amino acids. The V gene's germline CDR1 is MGHDK and CDR2 SYGVNS. The DNA of the CDR3 is TGTGCCAGCAGTGTTGGGGGAACGGCTGAAAAACTGTTTTTT. It encodes CASSVGGTAEKLFF.

The chain recombines TRBV10-3 with TRBJ1-1, with 7 bases fitting TRBD1. The CDR3 length is 15 residues. Per germline, CDR1 ENHRY and CDR2 SYGVKD. V lost 2 bases, J lost 1 base, and 4 bases stayed unmatched. DNA for the CDR3: TGTGCCATCAGTGAGACCGACAGGGCGAACACTGAAGCTTTCTTT. Protein product: CAISETDRANTEAFF.

The chain has TRBV7-6 and TRBJ2-7, with no clear D. V was shortened by 2 bases and J by 6 bases, with 5 bases between the two germline ends. Per germline, CDR1 SGHVS and CDR2 FNYEAQ. This CDR3 spans 11 amino acids. The CDR3, as DNA: TGTGCCAGCAGCTTATATGGCGAGCAGTACTTC. Protein sequence: CASSLYGEQYF.

The chain links TRBV10-1 to TRBJ2-1; D perhaps matches TRBD1 (7 bases). The CDR3 has 18 residues. V lost 6 bases, J lost 5 bases, and 26 bases lay in between. Looked up from germline, CDR1 is WNHNN and CDR2 is SYGVQD (reference sequence). This chain's CDR3 is CASSDRLTGAPGDNEQFF. In DNA form, the CDR3 reads TGCGCCAGCAGCGACCGGCTCACAGGGGCCCCGGGGGACAATGAGCAGTTCTTC.

The gene calls are TRBV19 and TRBJ1-1; D may be TRBD1 (6 bases). Per the germline V gene, CDR1 is LNHDA and CDR2 is SQIVND (reference sequence). The CDR3 consists of 15 residues. Trimming removed 6 bases at V and 0 bases at J, with 14 bases between. The CDR3: CASRNRESMNTEAFF. CDR3 DNA sequence: TGTGCCAGTAGGAACAGGGAATCCATGAACACTGAAGCTTTCTTT.

V usage is TRBV2 and J usage is TRBJ2-2; 10 nucleotides match TRBD1. Germline values: CDR1 SNHLY, CDR2 FYNNEI. V shed 5 bases and J 5 bases; nucleotides not matched to a gene: 17. The length of the CDR3 is 19 residues. The CDR3 DNA reads as TGTGCCAGCAGTCTCTCCCCGACAGGGGGCTATGAGAAAACCGGGGAGCTGTTTTTT. It codes for CASSLSPTGGYEKTGELFF.

V and J are TRBV7-2 and TRBJ2-7, with 12 positions matching TRBD2. Trimming removed 2 bases from V and 4 bases from J; junction bases left unmatched: 3. CDR1 and CDR2 (germline): SGHTA, FQGNSA. The CDR3 extends over 15 amino acids. In nucleotides, the CDR3 is TGTGCCAGCAGCTTAACTAGCGGGGGGATTTACGAGCAGTACTTC. Its translation is CASSLTSGGIYEQYF. Together with reference TRBV7-2 and TRBJ2-7, the CDR3 gives the full variable domain: GAGVSQSPSNKVTEKGKDVELRCDPISGHTALYWYRQSLGQGLEFLIYFQGNSAPDKSGLPSDRFSAERTGGSVSTLTIQRTQQEDSAVYLCASSLTSGGIYEQYFGPGTRLTVT.

The V and J genes are TRBV4-1 and TRBJ2-5; the D gene is possibly TRBD2 (6 bases). This CDR3 is 15 amino acids long. V was pared by 4 bases and J by 0 bases, with 12 bases between. Germline V gives CDR1 MGHRA, CDR2 YSYEKL. The CDR3 is CASSRGGTNQETQYF. The CDR3 nucleotides read TGCGCCAGCAGCCGCGGCGGGACGAACCAAGAGACCCAGTACTTC.

This rearrangement joins TRBV21-1 to TRBJ2-7; TRBD1, the table's D call, was not compared with the DNA. TRBV21-1 is recorded as a pseudogene. The CDR3 runs to 14 residues. CDR3 protein: CASSKRNRENEQYF. The CDR3 region has the DNA TGTGCCAGCAGCAAGCGTAACAGGGAGAACGAGCAGTACTTC.

This clone was counted between two and nine times. Germline and junction disagree at one end, which may indicate a read error. This chain joins TRBV5-1 and TRBJ2-2; D is ambiguous. Germline CDR1 is SGHRS and CDR2 is YFSETQ. CDR3 size: 13 residues. The CDR3 region has the DNA TGCGCCAGCAGCTTAGGGAACCCCGGGGAGCTGTTTTTT. Residues: CASSLGNPGELFF.

This clone has more than one count but fewer than ten. The chain recombines TRBV5-1 with TRBJ2-2; 7 positions match TRBD1. The V segment lost 4 bases and the J segment 0 bases; nucleotides outside the gene matches: 9. This CDR3 has 17 amino acids. Germline assignment: CDR1 SGHRS and CDR2 YFSETQ. CDR3 DNA: TGCGCCAGCAGCCCGTTGCAGGGGGTCGCGAACACCGGGGAGCTGTTTTTT. This encodes CASSPLQGVANTGELFF.